This T cell receptor (beta chain) was sequenced during a study of T cell responses to AZD1222 COVID-19 vaccine (dated by TCRdb to the early 2020s). Broadly, across the study: AZD1222 recipients whose second dose came at about 4 weeks and those whose second dose came at about 12 weeks were combined into one group, since spike-specific TCR depth and breadth did not differ between the two schedules. TCR sequencing covered more than 230 trial participants: approximately 200 given two doses of AZD1222 and around 26 given two doses of MenACWY control vaccine. Trial participants were enrolled by age into subgroups of 18-55, 56-69 and 70-plus years, and roughly 150, 30 and 60 TCR-sequenced participants, respectively, were included in these subgroups.

The CDR3 regions of human TCRbeta chains were subjected to immunosequencing. Per the original workflow: TCRs in the repertoires were matched against a reference library of SARS-CoV-2-specific TCRs that had been generated with the MIRA antigen-specificity platform. Breadth was defined as the fraction of unique TCRs that were SARS-CoV-2-associated, and depth was defined as the fraction of total T cells that were SARS-CoV-2-associated. Each spike-specific TCR was assigned to its reactive spike region and to a CD4 or CD8 class using the MIRA data. Log10-transformed breadth and depth values were compared by one-way ANOVA with Sidak's multiple comparisons tests. This is the immuneACCESS table as TCRdb keeps it, with only in-frame sequences that have V and J called. A part of the clones is gone; compared with another copy, unresolved V genes explain less than half, and the rest is unexplained. V and J calls and clone size follow that table, whereas D and trimming were derived from the DNA. Counted in this sample were more than 95,000 clones; over 80% of them appeared once. In total, the top ten clones hold about 8.7% of the sample.

Reading the label with the study, this specimen's time point is: baseline before first vaccination. Samples from vaccinated people were obtained from the UK trials COV001 and COV002, which included a single-blind randomized controlled phase 2/3 trial of AZD1222 (ChAdOx1 nCoV-19) in healthy adults. For TCRbeta chain sequencing, PBMC samples from trial participants were taken at day 0 and at day 28 after the second dose. The study at large found these results: Most participants were white British and females outnumbered males, and the authors suggested that clonal diversity may have been underestimated. In the small 56-69-year group, the increase in depth fell short of significance, most likely because of low power. Vaccine-associated CD4 TCRs spanned the whole spike protein, with dominant responses in regions 160-218 and 743-854. A significant rise in spike-specific TCR breadth and depth was observed after two AZD1222 doses relative to day 0 and relative to MenACWY recipients. Nearly half of unique spike-specific TCRs reportedly recognized epitopes outside regions mutated in the B.1.351 and B.1.1.7 variants. Conclusions about previously exposed vaccinees are limited, since just six AZD1222 recipients were seropositive for SARS-CoV-2 at baseline. Because no day 14 peak-response samples were available, the repertoires could be characterized only after the peak T cell response.

Comment on this clone: The clone's antigen remains unknown. No quality values exist for individual bases; no much larger clone is one base distant.

Relative to germline, V is 2 bases shorter and J is 1 base shorter, with 12 bases between their ends. CDR1 is given as KGHSH and CDR2 as LQKENI, both from the germline V gene. Reading from cysteine to phenylalanine, the CDR3 counts 15 amino acids. The sequence is cut down to CDR3 DNA, 45 bases in frame from base 1. This clonotype was sampled from an adult in good health. The sequence is built from TRBV18 and TRBJ2-7; a confident D gene designation cannot be given. This sample comprised peripheral blood, obtained on day 0 of AZD1222 vaccination. The DNA reads TGTGCCAGCTCACCAGAGTGGGTTAGTTCCTACGAGCAGTACTTC. It translates to CASSPEWVSSYEQYF.